Presented here are 13 T cell receptor beta chains from one specimen sequenced in a study of T cell responses to AZD1222 COVID-19 vaccine. Repertoires were generated with immunoSEQ multiplex PCR, while TCRdb's copy carries only in-frame clones and drops some. Here the sample spans 110,000 or so clones, around nine tenths being singletons. This sample comprised peripheral blood, obtained 28 days after the second dose of the MenACWY control vaccine. These TCRs come from an adult who received the MenACWY meningococcal vaccine as a control.

This clone has only one observation. This chain joins TRBV12-3 or TRBV12-4 and TRBJ2-3; D might be TRBD1 (5 bases). V lost 3 bases, J lost 6 bases, and 7 bases lay in between. The CDR3 length is 12 residues. CDR3 protein: CASSLNRDTQYF. Written as DNA, the CDR3 is TGTGCCAGCAGTTTGAACAGGGATACGCAGTATTTT.

In DNA, the CDR3 is TGTGCCAGCAGCGTAGCTGACTCTCAAGAGACCCAGTACTTC. Amino acid sequence: CASSVADSQETQYF. The V call is TRBV9, the J call TRBJ2-5; D call uncertain. The CDR3 sequence is 14 residues long. Between the trimmed V and J ends, which lost 0 bases and 2 bases, there was a span of 8 bases. CDR1 SGDLS and CDR2 YYNGEE come from the germline V gene.

The chain combines TRBV28 with TRBJ2-7; no definite D call. The germline CDR1 and CDR2 sequences are MDHEN and SYDVKM. This CDR3 comprises 13 residues. Trimming cost V 1 base and J 7 bases, with 11 bases left between them. The CDR3 region has the DNA TGTGCCAGCAGTTTATCCCCTGAATTAGAGCAGTACGTC. Translated: CASSLSPELEQYV.

The rearrangement uses TRBV28 and TRBJ1-1, with a weak D call TRBD1 (5 bases). CDR1 is MDHEN and CDR2 is SYDVKM in the germline V gene. The CDR3 is 12 residues long. Trimming took 6 bases from V and 5 from J, leaving 10 bases between them. The CDR3 here is CASRTEQTEAFF. CDR3 bases: TGTGCCAGCAGGACAGAGCAAACTGAAGCTTTCTTT.

This chain joins TRBV27 and TRBJ2-1, with D uncertain. The germline V gene encodes CDR1 MNHEY and CDR2 SMNVEV (reference sequence). Deletions cut 5 bases from V and 7 bases from J, with 12 bases between. This CDR3 has 13 residues. The CDR3 protein is CASSRPPVNEQFF. The CDR3 DNA reads TGTGCCAGCAGTCGACCCCCGGTGAATGAGCAGTTCTTC.

The chain recombines TRBV19 with TRBJ2-3, with D perhaps TRBD2 (6 bases). V lost 10 bases and J 0 bases, leaving 14 bases between the germline ends. The CDR3 extends over 14 amino acids. CDR1 is LNHDA and CDR2 is SQIVND in the germline V gene (reference sequence). In DNA form, the CDR3 reads TGTGCCACCGGGGGTAGTACTAGCACAGATACGCAGTATTTT. It encodes CATGGSTSTDTQYF.

The chain employs TRBV27 and TRBJ1-3; TRBD1 aligns across 9 bases. The CDR3 length is 16 residues. Germline loops: CDR1 MNHEY, CDR2 SMNVEV (reference sequence). V lost 1 base and J lost 4; bases outside the gene matches: 5. The CDR3 loop is CASSLFGTGSGNTIYF. The CDR3 DNA reads TGTGCCAGCAGTTTATTTGGGACAGGGTCCGGAAACACCATATATTTT.

This chain uses TRBV18 with TRBJ1-1; a weak D match, TRBD1 (6 bases). V dropped 3 bases and J dropped 3 bases, with 8 bases sitting between them. The germline V gene encodes CDR1 KGHSH and CDR2 LQKENI. The CDR3 is 13 amino acids. The CDR3: CASSPQGYTEAFF. CDR3 nucleotides: TGTGCCAGCTCACCCCAGGGGTACACTGAAGCTTTCTTT.

V gene TRBV18 combines with J gene TRBJ2-6; possible D gene TRBD1, 6 bases. This CDR3 is 22 amino acids long. Germline-derived CDR1 and CDR2 are KGHSH and LQKENI. V was trimmed by 3 bases and J by 0 bases, leaving 27 bases between them. CDR3 amino acids: CASSPRTNKGQGLLSGANVLTF. DNA of the CDR3: TGTGCCAGCTCACCCCGTACGAATAAGGGACAAGGGCTACTCTCTGGGGCCAACGTCCTGACTTTC.

The genes are TRBV7-2 and TRBJ2-5; the D gene could be TRBD1 or TRBD2 (5 bases each). Trimming stripped 5 bases from V and 1 base from J, with 17 bases between. Germline V gives CDR1 SGHTA, CDR2 FQGNSA. This CDR3 spans 16 amino acids. The CDR3 DNA reads TGTGCCAGCAGCCCCGGGGCAGGGCGGAGCCAAGAGACCCAGTACTTC. It is translated as CASSPGAGRSQETQYF.

The V call is TRBV3-1 (or the pseudogene TRBV3-2), the J call TRBJ2-1; the D gene is possibly TRBD2 (5 bases). Germline CDR1 is LGHDT and CDR2 is YNNKEL (reference sequence). Trimming cost V 0 bases and J 8 bases, with 8 bases left between them. CDR3 length equals 13 residues. CDR3: CASSQEVRDEQFF. Here the CDR3 DNA reads TGTGCCAGCAGCCAAGAGGTGAGGGATGAGCAGTTCTTC.

J is TRBJ1-5 and V is TRBV5-3, with D uncertain. TRBV5-3 carries the ORF label, with uncertain function. Trimming pared 4 bases from V and 3 bases from J, leaving 2 bases between. The CDR3 contains 11 residues. CDR3 sequence reads: CARSINQPQHF. DNA of the CDR3: TGTGCCAGAAGCATCAATCAGCCCCAGCATTTT.

This clone is a singleton in its sample. This chain uses TRBV27 with TRBJ2-7; unclear D gene. Trimming removed 3 bases at V and 6 bases at J, with 12 bases between. This CDR3 spans 13 amino acids. Germline V gene sequence: CDR1 MNHEY, CDR2 SMNVEV (reference sequence). This CDR3 reads CASSFTPPFEQYV. In nucleotides, the CDR3 is TGTGCCAGCAGTTTTACACCTCCCTTCGAGCAGTACGTC.